This T cell receptor beta chain was sequenced during a study of OX40 agonist ivuxolimab in advanced cancers. Study context: Patient treatment consisted of intravenous ivuxolimab administration every 2 weeks at 0.01 to 10 mg/kg.

Study findings and constraints: Relative to CD4+ cells, CD8+ T cells on average had more expanded clones.

Germline CDR1 and CDR2: LNHNV and YYDKDF (reference sequence). The CDR3 has 17 amino acids. Between the trimmed V and J ends, which lost 3 bases and 0 bases, there was a span of 17 bases. In regard to this clone: The antigen remains unidentified.

Sequencing used immunoSEQ multiplex PCR; TCRdb keeps in-frame clones, though not all of them. The table has about 22,000 clones, more than 70% seen once. Here the sequenced sample was CD4+ or CD8+ T cells sorted from blood, taken in a trial of the OX40 agonist ivuxolimab. The chain links TRBV15 to TRBJ1-1, with D possibly being TRBD1 (5 bases). The receptor was derived from an adult with an advanced solid tumor such as melanoma, head and neck, liver or kidney cancer. CDR3 sequence reads: CATSSPGGGHLNTEAFF. CDR3 bases: TGTGCCACCAGCAGTCCCGGGGGAGGACACTTGAACACTGAAGCTTTCTTT. The full variable domain, completed using reference TRBV15 and TRBJ1-1, is DAMVIQNPRYQVTQFGKPVTLSCSQTLNHNVMYWYQQKSSQAPKLLFHYYDKDFNNEADTPDNFQSRRPNTSFCFLDIRSPGLGDTAMYLCATSSPGGGHLNTEAFFGQGTRLTVV.